This T cell receptor beta chain is from a study of response to subunit inactivated influenza vaccine. This clonotype was observed a handful of times. TCRdb reprocessed the RT-PCR reads via MiXCR and lists one record per CDR3 protein. Of about 500,000 distinct CDR3 sequences listed, more than 15% are singletons. Germline CDR1 reads SGHTA; CDR2 reads FQGTGA. The CDR3 covers 16 residues. Trimming removed 6 bases at V and 7 bases at J, with 25 bases between. Sample: CD4+ T cells sorted from PBMCs, taken less than 30 months after vaccination. The chain joins TRBV7-3 to TRBJ2-7; tentative D call: TRBD1 (5 bases). This sequence originates from a man between 50 and 75 years old who received an inactivated influenza vaccine. The CDR3 DNA sequence: TGTGCCAGCAGTCTTAATTCTAGGGGCAGCATATCGGAGCAGTACTTC. The encoded protein is CASSLNSRGSISEQYF.